This T cell receptor beta chain appears in the sequencing data of a study of CD8 T cells in Susac syndrome. With random hexamers, roughly 0.5 to 1 ug RNA was reverse transcribed. TCRdb reprocessed the immunoSEQ multiplex PCR reads via MiXCR and lists one record per CDR3 protein. Among 400,000 to 550,000 distinct CDR3 sequences listed, approximately 85% were seen once. Germline V lookup: CDR1 MRHNA, CDR2 SNTAGT. V lost 8 bases and J 3 bases, leaving 10 bases between the germline ends. The CDR3 runs 12 residues. The TCR sequence derives from a human donor with multiple sclerosis. The sequencing input was CD8+ T cells from PBMCs. The chain has TRBV6-4 and TRBJ1-1; no definite D call. Here the CDR3 reads CASSNGYTEAFF. The CDR3, as DNA: TGTGCCAGCTCCAATGGGTACACTGAAGCTTTCTTT.